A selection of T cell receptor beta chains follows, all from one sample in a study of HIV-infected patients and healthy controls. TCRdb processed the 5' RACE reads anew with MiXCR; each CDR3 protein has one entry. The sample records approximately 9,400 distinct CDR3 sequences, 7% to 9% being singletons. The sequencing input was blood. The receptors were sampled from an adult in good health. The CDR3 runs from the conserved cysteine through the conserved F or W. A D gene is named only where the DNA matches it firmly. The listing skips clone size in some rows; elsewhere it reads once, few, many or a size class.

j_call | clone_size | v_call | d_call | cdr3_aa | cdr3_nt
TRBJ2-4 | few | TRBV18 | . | CASSRTREGVKNIQYF | TGTGCCAGCTCCCGAACAAGGGAAGGAGTCAAAAACATTCAGTACTTC
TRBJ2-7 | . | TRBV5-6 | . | CASSQRRDIIYEQYF | TGTGCCAGCAGCCAGCGGCGGGACATTATCTACGAGCAGTACTTC
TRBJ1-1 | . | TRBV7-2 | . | CASSLVVGVTEAFF | TGTGCCAGCAGCTTAGTGGTCGGGGTCACTGAAGCTTTCTTT
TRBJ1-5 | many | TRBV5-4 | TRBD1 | CASSPGPRGEQPQHF | TGTGCCAGCAGCCCAGGACCCAGGGGGGAACAGCCCCAGCATTTT
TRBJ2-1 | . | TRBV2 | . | CASSALLAGEQFF | TGTGCCAGCAGTGCCCTTCTCGCAGGGGAGCAGTTCTTC
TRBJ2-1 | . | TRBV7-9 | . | CASSLGSNEQFF | TGTGCCAGCAGCTTAGGAAGCAATGAGCAGTTCTTC
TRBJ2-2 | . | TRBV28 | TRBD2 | CALTPGGNTGELFF | TGTGCCCTTACGCCGGGGGGGAACACCGGGGAGCTGTTTTTT
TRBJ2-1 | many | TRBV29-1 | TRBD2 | CSVEDLSGRFNEQFF | TGCAGCGTTGAAGATCTCAGCGGGAGGTTCAATGAGCAGTTCTTC
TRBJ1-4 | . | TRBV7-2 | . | CASSLGNRATNEKLFF | TGTGCCAGCAGCTTAGGAAACAGGGCAACTAATGAAAAACTGTTTTTT
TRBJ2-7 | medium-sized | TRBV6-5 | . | CASSTSYEQYF | TGTGCCAGCAGTACTAGCTACGAGCAGTACTTC
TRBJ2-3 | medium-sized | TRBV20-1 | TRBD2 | CSARGWLAGTDTQYF | TGCAGTGCTAGAGGTTGGCTAGCGGGCACAGATACGCAGTATTTT
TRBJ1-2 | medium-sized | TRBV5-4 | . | CASSPRDITDPNYGYTF | TGTGCCAGCAGCCCCCGGGACATTACCGACCCCAACTATGGCTACACCTTC
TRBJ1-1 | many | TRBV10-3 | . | CAISESWTEAFF | TGTGCCATCAGTGAGTCCTGGACTGAAGCTTTCTTT
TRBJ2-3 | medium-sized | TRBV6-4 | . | CASSVPDTPTDTQYF | TGTGCCAGCAGTGTCCCCGATACCCCCACAGATACGCAGTATTTT
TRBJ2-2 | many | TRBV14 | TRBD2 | CASSHRGGLAGEAGELFF | TGTGCCAGCAGCCACCGCGGCGGGCTAGCGGGAGAGGCCGGGGAGCTGTTTTTT
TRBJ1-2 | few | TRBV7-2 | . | CASSLWGRGGRDYGYTF | TGTGCCAGCAGCTTATGGGGACGGGGGGGGAGAGACTATGGCTACACCTTC
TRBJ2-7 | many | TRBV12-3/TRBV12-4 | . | CASSFVRGYEQYF | TGTGCCAGCAGTTTCGTAAGGGGATACGAGCAGTACTTC
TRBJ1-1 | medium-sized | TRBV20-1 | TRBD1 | CGGQGVNTEAFF | TGCGGGGGTCAGGGGGTGAACACTGAAGCTTTCTTT
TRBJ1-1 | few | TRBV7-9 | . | CASSLNPPGEAFF | TGTGCCAGCAGCTTAAACCCCCCAGGGGAAGCTTTCTTT
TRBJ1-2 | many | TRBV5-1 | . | CASSLGQSNYGYTF | TGCGCCAGCAGCTTGGGACAGAGTAACTATGGCTACACCTTC
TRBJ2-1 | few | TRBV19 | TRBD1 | CASSINRGAEQFF | TGTGCCAGTAGTATCAACAGGGGAGCTGAGCAGTTCTTC
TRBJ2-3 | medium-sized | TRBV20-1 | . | CSASPSGGYTDTQYF | TGCAGTGCTAGTCCCTCCGGTGGGTACACAGATACGCAGTATTTT
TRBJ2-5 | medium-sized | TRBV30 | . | CAWSPDRGLTWETQYF | TGTGCCTGGAGCCCAGACCGGGGCTTAACCTGGGAGACCCAGTACTTC
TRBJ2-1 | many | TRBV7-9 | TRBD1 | CASNHRDRPYNEQFF | TGTGCCAGCAACCACCGGGACAGGCCGTACAATGAGCAGTTCTTC